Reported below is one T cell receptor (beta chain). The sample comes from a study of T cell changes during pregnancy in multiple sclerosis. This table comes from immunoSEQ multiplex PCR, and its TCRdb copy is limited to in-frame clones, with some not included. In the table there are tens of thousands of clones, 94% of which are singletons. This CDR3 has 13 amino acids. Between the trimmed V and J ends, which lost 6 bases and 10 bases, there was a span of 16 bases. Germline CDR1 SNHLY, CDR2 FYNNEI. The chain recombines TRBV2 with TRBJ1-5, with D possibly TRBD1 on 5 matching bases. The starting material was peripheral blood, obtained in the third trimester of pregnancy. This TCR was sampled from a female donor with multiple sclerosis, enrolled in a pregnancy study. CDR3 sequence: CASRGPGDVPQHF. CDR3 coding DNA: TGTGCCAGCAGGGGTCCGGGGGATGTCCCCCAGCATTTT.